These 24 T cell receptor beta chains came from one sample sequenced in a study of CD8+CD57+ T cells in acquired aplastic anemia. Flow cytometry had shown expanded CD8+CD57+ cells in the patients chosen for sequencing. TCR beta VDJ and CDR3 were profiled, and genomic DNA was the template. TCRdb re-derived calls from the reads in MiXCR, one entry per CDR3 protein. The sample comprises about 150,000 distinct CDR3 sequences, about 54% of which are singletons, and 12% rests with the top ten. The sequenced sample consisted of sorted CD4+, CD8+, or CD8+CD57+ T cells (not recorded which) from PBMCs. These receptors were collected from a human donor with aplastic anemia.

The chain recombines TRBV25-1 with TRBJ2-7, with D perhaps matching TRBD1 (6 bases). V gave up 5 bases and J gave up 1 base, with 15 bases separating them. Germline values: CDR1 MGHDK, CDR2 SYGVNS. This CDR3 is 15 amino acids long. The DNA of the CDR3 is TGTGCCAGCAGTAAAACAGGCAGGGGATCCTACGAGCAGTACTTC. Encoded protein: CASSKTGRGSYEQYF.

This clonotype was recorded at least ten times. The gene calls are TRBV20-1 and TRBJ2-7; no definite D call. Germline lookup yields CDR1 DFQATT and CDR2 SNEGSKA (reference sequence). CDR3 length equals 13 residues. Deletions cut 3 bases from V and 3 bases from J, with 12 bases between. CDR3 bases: TGCAGTGCTAGTGGAAGGGTTGACTACGAGCAGTACTTC. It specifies CSASGRVDYEQYF.

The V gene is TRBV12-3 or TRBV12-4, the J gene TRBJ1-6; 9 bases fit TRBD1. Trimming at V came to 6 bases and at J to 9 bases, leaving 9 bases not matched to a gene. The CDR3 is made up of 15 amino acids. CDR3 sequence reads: CASSLTGGGSSPLHF. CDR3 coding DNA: TGTGCCAGCAGCCTGACAGGGGGAGGTAGTTCACCCCTCCACTTT.

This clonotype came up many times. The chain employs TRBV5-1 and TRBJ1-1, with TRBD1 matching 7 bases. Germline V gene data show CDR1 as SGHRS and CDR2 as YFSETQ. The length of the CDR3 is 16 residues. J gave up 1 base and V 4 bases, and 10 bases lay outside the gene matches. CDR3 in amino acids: CASSPGTAGWNTEAFF. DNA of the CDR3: TGCGCCAGCAGCCCCGGGACAGCGGGTTGGAACACTGAAGCTTTCTTT.

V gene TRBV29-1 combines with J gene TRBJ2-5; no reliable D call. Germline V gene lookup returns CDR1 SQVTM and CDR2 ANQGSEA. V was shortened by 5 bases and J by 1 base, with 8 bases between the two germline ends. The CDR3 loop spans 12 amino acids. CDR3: CSVLPGQETQYF. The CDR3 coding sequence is TGCAGCGTTCTCCCAGGCCAAGAGACCCAGTACTTC.

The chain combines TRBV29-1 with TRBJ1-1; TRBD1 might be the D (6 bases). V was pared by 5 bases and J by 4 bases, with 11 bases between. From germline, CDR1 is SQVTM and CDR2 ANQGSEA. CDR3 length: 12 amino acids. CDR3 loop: CSVTKQGTEAFF. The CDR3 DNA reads TGCAGCGTTACAAAACAGGGCACTGAAGCTTTCTTT.

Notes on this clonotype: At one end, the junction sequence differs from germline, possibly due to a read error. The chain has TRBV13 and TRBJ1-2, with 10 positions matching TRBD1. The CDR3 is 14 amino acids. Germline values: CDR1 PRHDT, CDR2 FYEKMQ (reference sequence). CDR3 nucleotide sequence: TGTGCCAGCGGCTTACGACAGGGGGCGCTTGGCTACACCTTC. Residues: CASGLRQGALGYTF.

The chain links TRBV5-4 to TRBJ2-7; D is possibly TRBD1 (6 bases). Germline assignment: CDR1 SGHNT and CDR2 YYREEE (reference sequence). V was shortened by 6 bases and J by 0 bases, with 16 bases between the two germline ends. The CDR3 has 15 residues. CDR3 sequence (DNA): TGTGCCAGCAACTTAGCGCTGGACAGCTCCTACGAGCAGTACTTC. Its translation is CASNLALDSSYEQYF.

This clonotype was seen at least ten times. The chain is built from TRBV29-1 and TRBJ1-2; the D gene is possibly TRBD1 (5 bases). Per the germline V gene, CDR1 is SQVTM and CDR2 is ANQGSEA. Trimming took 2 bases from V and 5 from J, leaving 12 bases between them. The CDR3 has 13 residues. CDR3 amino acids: CSVERQGEYGYTF. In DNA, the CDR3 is TGCAGCGTTGAAAGGCAGGGTGAATATGGCTACACCTTC.

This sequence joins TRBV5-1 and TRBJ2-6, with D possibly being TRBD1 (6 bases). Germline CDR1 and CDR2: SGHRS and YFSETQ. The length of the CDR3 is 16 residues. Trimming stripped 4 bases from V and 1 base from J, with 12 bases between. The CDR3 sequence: CASSPLTGSGANVLTF. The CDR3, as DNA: TGCGCCAGCAGCCCACTAACAGGGTCTGGGGCCAACGTCCTGACTTTC.

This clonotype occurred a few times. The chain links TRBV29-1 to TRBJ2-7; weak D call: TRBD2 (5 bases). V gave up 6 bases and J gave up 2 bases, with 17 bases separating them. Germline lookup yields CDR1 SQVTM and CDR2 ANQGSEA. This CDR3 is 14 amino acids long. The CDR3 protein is CSVEKRTGAYEQYF. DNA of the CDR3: TGCAGCGTCGAAAAGCGGACTGGTGCCTACGAGCAGTACTTC.

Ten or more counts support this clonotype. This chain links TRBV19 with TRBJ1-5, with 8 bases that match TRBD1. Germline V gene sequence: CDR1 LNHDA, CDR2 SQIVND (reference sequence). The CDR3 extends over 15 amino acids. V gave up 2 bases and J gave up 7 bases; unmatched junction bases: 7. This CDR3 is CASSINGAGGQPQHF. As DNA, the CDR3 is TGTGCCAGTAGTATAAATGGGGCAGGGGGCCAGCCCCAGCATTTT.

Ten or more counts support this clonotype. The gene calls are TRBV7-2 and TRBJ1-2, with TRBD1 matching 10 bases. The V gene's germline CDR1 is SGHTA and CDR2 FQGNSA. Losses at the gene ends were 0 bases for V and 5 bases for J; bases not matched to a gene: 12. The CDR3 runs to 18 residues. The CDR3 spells CASSLAETRDRGGYGYTF. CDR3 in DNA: TGTGCCAGCAGCTTAGCCGAGACTAGGGACAGGGGAGGATATGGCTACACCTTC.

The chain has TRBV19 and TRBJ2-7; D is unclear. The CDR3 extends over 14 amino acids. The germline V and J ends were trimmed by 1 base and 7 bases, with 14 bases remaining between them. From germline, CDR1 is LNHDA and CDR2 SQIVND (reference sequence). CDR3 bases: TGTGCCAGTAGTATAGGGACCGAGTCTTTGGAGCAGTACTTC. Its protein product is CASSIGTESLEQYF.

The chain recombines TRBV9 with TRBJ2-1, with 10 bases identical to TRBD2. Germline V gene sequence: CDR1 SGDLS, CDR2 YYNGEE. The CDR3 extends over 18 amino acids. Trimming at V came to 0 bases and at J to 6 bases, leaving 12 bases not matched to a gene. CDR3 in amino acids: CASSVASGRGVAGNEQFF. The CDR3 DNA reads TGTGCCAGCAGCGTAGCTAGCGGGAGAGGCGTAGCGGGCAATGAGCAGTTCTTC.

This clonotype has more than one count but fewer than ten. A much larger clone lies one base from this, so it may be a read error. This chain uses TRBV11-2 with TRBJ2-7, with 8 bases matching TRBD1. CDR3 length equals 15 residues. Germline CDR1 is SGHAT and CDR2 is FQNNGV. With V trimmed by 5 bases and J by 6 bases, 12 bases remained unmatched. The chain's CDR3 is CASSPDRDRFCEQYF. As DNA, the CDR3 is TGTGCCAGCAGCCCAGACCGGGACAGGTTCTGCGAGCAGTACTTC.

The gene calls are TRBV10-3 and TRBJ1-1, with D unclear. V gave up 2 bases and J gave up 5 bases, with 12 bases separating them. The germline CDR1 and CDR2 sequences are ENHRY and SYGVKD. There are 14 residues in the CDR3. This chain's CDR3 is CAISETMRSTEAFF. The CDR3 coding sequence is TGTGCCATCAGTGAGACGATGCGGTCTACTGAAGCTTTCTTT.

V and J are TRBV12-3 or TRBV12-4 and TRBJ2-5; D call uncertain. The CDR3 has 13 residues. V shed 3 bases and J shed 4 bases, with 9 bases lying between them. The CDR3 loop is CASSLSGVETQYF. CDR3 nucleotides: TGTGCCAGCAGTTTGTCTGGGGTAGAGACCCAGTACTTC.

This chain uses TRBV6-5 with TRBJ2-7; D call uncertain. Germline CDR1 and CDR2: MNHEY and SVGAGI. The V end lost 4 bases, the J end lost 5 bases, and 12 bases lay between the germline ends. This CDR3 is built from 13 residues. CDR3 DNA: TGTGCCAGCAGTTTCAGTGCCGTGGACGAGCAGTACTTC. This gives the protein CASSFSAVDEQYF.

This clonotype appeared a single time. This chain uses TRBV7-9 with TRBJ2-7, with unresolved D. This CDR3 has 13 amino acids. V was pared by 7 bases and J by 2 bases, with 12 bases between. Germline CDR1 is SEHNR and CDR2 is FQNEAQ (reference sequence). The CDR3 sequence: CASNRGTAYEQYF. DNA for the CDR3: TGTGCCAGCAACCGCGGCACGGCCTACGAGCAGTACTTC.

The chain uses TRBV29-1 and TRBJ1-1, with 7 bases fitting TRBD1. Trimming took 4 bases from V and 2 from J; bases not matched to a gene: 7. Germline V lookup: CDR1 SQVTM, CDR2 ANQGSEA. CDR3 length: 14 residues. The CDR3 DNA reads TGCAGCGTTGCCCCGACAGGGCGAAACACTGAAGCTTTCTTT. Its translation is CSVAPTGRNTEAFF.

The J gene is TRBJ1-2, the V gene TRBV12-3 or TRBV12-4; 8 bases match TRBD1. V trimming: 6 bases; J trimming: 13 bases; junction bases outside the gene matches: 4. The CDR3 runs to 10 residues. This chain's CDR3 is CASSGQGLTF. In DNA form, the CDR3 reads TGTGCCAGCAGCGGACAGGGACTCACCTTC.

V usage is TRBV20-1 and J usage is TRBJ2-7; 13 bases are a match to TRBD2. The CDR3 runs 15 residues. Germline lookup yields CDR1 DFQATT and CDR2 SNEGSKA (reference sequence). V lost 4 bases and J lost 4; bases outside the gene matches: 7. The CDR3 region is CSATRTSGSPYEQYF. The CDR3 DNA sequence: TGCAGTGCTACCCGGACTAGCGGGAGCCCATACGAGCAGTACTTC.

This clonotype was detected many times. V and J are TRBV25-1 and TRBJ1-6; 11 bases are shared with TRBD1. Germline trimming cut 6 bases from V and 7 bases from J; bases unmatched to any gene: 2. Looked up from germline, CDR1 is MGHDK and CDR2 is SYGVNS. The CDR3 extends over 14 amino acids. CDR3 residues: CASSWDRGNSPLHF. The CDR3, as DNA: TGTGCCAGCAGCTGGGACAGGGGGAATTCACCCCTCCACTTT.